This T cell receptor (beta chain) was captured by sequencing in a study of T cells in Graves' hyperthyroidism and ophthalmopathy. The germline V gene has CDR1 DFQATT and CDR2 SNEGSKA (reference sequence). The CDR3 has 16 amino acids. V shed 3 bases, J shed 5 bases, and the junction held 10 bases outside the gene matches. Authors of the study amplified TCR beta CDR3 regions from RNA transcripts. HTBI primers were the set used in a first-round RT-PCR of the TCR CDR3. TCRdb re-analysed the multiplex PCR reads in MiXCR, keeping a single row per CDR3 protein. The sample lists roughly 250,000 distinct CDR3 sequences; about 16% were seen once. General study findings and limits: Expanded thyroid clonotypes (above 0.001) were mostly also found in blood. Ophthalmopathy could be told apart from stable hyperthyroidism with a 13 V-J model.

Comment on this clonotype: The antigen is unknown.

J is TRBJ2-3 and V is TRBV20-1, with 11 nucleotides matching TRBD2. The sample was blood. This TCR derives from a woman aged 18-35 years with Graves' ophthalmopathy. The CDR3 DNA follows: TGCAGTGCTAGCGCTAGCGGGGGGACCCTCGAAGATACGCAGTATTTT. It yields the protein CSASASGGTLEDTQYF.